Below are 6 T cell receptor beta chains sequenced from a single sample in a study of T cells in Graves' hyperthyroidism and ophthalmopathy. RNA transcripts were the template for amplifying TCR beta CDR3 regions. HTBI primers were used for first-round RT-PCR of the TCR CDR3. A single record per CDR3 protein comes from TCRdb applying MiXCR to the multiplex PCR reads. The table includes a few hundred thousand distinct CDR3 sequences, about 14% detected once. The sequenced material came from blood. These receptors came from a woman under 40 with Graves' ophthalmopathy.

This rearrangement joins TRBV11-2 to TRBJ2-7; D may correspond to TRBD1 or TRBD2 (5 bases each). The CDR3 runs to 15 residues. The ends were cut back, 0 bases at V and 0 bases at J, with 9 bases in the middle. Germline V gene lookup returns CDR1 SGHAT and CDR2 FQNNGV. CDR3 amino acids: CASSLDLGASYEQYF. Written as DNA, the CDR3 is TGTGCCAGCAGCTTAGATCTCGGGGCCTCCTACGAGCAGTACTTC.

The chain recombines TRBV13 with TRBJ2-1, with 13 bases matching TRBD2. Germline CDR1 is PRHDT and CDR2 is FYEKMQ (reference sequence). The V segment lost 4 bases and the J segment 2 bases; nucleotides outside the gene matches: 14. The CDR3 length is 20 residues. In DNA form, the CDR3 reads TGTGCCAGCAGCTGCCGCAGACTAGCGGGGGGCACGAATACCTACAATGAGCAGTTCTTC. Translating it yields CASSCRRLAGGTNTYNEQFF.

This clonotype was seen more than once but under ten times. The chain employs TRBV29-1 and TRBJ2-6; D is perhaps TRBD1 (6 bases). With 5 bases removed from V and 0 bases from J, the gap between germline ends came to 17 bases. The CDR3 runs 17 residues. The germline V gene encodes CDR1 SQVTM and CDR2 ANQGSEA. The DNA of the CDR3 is TGCAGCGTTAGAGTACAGGGAATAAGCTCTGGGGCCAACGTCCTGACTTTC. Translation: CSVRVQGISSGANVLTF.

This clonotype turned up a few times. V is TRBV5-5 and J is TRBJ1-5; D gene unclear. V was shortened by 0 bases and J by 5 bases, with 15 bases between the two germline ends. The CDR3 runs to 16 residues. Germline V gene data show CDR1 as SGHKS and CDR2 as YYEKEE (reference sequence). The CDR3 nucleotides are TGTGCCAGCAGCTTGGGTTTCGGGCAGAACTATCAGCCCCAGCATTTT. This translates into CASSLGFGQNYQPQHF.

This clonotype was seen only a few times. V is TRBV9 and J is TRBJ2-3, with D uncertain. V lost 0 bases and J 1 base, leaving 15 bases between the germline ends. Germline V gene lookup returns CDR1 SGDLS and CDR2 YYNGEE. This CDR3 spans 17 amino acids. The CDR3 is CASSVGVGNPRTDTQYF. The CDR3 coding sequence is TGTGCCAGCAGCGTAGGGGTCGGAAACCCCCGCACAGATACGCAGTATTTT. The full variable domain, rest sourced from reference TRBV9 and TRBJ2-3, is DSGVTQTPKHLITATGQRVTLRCSPRSGDLSVYWYQQSLDQGLQFLIQYYNGEERAKGNILERFSAQQFPDLHSELNLSSLELGDSALYFCASSVGVGNPRTDTQYFGPGTRLTVL.

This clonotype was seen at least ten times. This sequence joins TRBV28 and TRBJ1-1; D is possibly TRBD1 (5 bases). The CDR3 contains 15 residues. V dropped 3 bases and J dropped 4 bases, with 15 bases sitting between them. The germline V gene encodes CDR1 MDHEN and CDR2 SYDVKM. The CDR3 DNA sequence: TGTGCCAGCAGTTTCCGTAGGGGCCTGAGCACTGAAGCTTTCTTT. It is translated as CASSFRRGLSTEAFF.